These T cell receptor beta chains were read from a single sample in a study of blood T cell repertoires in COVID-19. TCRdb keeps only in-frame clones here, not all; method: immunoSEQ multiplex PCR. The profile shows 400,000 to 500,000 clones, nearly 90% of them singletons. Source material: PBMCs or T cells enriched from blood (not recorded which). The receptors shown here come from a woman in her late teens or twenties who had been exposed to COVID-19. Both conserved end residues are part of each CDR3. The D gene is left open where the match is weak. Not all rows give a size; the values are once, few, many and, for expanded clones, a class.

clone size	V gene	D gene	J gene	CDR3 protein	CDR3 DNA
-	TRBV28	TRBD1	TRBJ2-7	CASSLRQGFYEQYF	TGTGCCAGCAGTCTCAGACAGGGGTTCTACGAGCAGTACTTC
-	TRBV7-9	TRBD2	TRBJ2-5	CASSSRTSGVDQYF	TGTGCCAGCAGCTCGAGGACTAGCGGGGTGGACCAGTACTTC
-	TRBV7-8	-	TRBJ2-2	CASRGNRFGNTGELFF	TGTGCCAGCAGGGGCAACAGGTTCGGGAACACCGGGGAGCTGTTTTTT
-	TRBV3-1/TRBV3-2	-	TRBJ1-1	CASSPTGTQNTEAFF	TGTGCCAGCAGCCCGACGGGGACACAAAACACTGAAGCTTTCTTT
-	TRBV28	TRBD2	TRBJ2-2	CASSLDPGLPNTGELFF	TGTGCCAGCAGCCTTGACCCGGGACTACCGAACACCGGGGAGCTGTTTTTT
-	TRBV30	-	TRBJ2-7	CAWSVRGYEQYF	TGTGCCTGGAGTGTCCGGGGATACGAGCAGTACTTC
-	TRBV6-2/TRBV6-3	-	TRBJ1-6	CASSYWFANSPLHF	TGTGCCAGCAGTTACTGGTTTGCGAATTCACCCCTCCACTTT
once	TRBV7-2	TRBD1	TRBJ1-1	CASSLGDSRNTEAFF	TGTGCCAGCAGCTTAGGGGACAGTAGAAACACTGAAGCTTTCTTT
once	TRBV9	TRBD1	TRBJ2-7	CASSGGTGPSYEQYF	TGTGCCAGCAGCGGAGGGACAGGGCCCTCCTACGAGCAGTACTTC
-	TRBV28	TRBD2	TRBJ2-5	CASSRLDLAGGPETQYF	TGTGCCAGCAGCCGTCTGGATCTAGCGGGGGGGCCCGAGACCCAGTACTTC
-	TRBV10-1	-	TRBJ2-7	CASSALATSYEQYF	TGCGCCAGCAGTGCCCTAGCGACCTCCTACGAGCAGTACTTC
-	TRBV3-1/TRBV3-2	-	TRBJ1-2	CASSHLSDSPNYGYTF	TGTGCCAGCAGCCACCTTTCGGACAGCCCTAACTATGGCTACACCTTC
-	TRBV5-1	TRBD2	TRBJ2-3	CASSLVPSGIRSDTQYF	TGCGCCAGCAGCTTGGTGCCTAGCGGGATTCGCTCAGATACGCAGTATTTT
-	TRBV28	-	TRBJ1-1	CASSDGVTEAFF	TGTGCCAGCAGTGACGGGGTCACTGAAGCTTTCTTT
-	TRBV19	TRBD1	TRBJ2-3	CASSSGTGGPDTQYF	TGTGCCAGTAGTTCTGGGACAGGGGGCCCAGATACGCAGTATTTT
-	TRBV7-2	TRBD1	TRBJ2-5	CASSPGTGEKTQYF	TGTGCCAGCAGCCCGGGGACAGGGGAAAAGACCCAGTACTTC
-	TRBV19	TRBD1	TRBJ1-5	CASTFGTVNQPQHF	TGTGCCAGTACTTTCGGGACAGTCAATCAGCCCCAGCATTTT
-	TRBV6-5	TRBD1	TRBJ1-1	CASSATGGGTEAFF	TGTGCCAGCAGCGCGACAGGGGGTGGCACTGAAGCTTTCTTT
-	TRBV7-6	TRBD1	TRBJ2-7	CASSGQGGYEQYF	TGTGCCAGCTCGGGACAGGGGGGGTACGAGCAGTACTTC